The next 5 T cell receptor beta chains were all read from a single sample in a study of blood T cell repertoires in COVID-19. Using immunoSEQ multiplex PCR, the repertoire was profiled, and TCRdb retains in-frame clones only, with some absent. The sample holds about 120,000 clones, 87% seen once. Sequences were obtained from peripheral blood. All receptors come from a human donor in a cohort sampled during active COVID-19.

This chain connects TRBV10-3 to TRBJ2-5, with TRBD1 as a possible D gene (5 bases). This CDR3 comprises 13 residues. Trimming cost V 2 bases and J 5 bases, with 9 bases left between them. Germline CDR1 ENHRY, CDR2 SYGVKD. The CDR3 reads CAISEVPGETQYF. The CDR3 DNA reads TGTGCCATCAGTGAGGTACCAGGGGAGACCCAGTACTTC.

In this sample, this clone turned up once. As DNA, the CDR3 is TGTGCCAGCAGTTTAACACCTTACTCTGGAAACACCATATATTTT. This codes for CASSLTPYSGNTIYF. The V and J genes are TRBV6-5 and TRBJ1-3; D unresolved. The CDR3 length is 15 residues. Trimming left V 4 bases short and J 0 bases short, with 10 bases between. Germline values: CDR1 MNHEY, CDR2 SVGAGI.

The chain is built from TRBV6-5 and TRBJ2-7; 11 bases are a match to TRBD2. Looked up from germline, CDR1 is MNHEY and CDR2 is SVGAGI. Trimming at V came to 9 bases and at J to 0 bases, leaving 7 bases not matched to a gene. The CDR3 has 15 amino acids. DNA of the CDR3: TGTGCCAGTATTAGCGGGGGGGCCAGCTCCTACGAGCAGTACTTC. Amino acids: CASISGGASSYEQYF.

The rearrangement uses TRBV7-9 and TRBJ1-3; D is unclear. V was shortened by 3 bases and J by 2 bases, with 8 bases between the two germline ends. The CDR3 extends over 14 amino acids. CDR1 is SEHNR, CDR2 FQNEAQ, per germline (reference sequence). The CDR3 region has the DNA TGTGCCAGCAGCTTGGCGGGAGCTGGAAACACCATATATTTT. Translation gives CASSLAGAGNTIYF.

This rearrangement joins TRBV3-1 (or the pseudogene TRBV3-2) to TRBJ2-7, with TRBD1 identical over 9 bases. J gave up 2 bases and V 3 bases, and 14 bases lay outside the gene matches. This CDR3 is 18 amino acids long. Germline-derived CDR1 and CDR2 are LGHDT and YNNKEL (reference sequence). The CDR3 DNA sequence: TGTGCCAGCAGCCACCACGGGACAGGGCCACTGAACCCCTACGAGCAGTACTTC. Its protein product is CASSHHGTGPLNPYEQYF.